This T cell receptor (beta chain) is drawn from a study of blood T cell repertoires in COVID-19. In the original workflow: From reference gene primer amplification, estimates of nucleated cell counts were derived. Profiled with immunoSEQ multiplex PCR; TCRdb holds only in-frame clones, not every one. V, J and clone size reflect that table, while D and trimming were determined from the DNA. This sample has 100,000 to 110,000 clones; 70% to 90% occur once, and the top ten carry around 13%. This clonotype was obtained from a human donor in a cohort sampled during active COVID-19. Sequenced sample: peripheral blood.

The CDR3 is CASSLETAQETQYF. In DNA, the CDR3 is TGCGCCAGCAGCTTGGAGACAGCTCAAGAGACCCAGTACTTC. The chain links TRBV5-1 to TRBJ2-5; TRBD1 might be the D (5 bases). V shed 0 bases and J shed 2 bases, with 8 bases lying between them. Per the germline V gene, CDR1 is SGHRS and CDR2 is YFSETQ. There are 14 residues in the CDR3.